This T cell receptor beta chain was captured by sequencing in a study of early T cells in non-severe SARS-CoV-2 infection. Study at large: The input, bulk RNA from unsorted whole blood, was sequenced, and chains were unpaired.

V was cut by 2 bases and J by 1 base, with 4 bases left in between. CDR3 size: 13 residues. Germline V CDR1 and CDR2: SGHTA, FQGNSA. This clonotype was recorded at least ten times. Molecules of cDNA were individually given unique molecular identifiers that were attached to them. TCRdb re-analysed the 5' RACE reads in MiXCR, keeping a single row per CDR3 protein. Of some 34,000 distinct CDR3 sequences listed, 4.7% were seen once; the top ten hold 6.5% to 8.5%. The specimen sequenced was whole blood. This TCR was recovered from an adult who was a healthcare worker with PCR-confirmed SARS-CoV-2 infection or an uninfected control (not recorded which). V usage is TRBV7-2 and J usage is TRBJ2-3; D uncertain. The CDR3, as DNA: TGTGCCAGCAGCTTACAGGGCACAGATACGCAGTATTTT. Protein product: CASSLQGTDTQYF.